The clone carrying this T cell receptor (beta chain) was seen only once. Method: immunoSEQ multiplex PCR; TCRdb's copy keeps in-frame clones and lacks some. The table has roughly 120,000 clones, 88% seen once. Per germline, CDR1 DFQATT and CDR2 SNEGSKA (reference sequence). This CDR3 contains 14 residues. V was trimmed by 3 bases and J by 4 bases, leaving 15 bases between them. This specimen comes from a study of control samples from healthy donors and cancer patients. The rearrangement links TRBV20-1 to TRBJ1-2, with D perhaps matching TRBD1 (5 bases). Sequencing was carried out using blood. This receptor was taken from a woman in her seventies in good health. This chain's CDR3 is CSASGRVLVYGYTF. In nucleotides, the CDR3 is TGCAGTGCTAGTGGCAGGGTATTGGTCTATGGCTACACCTTC.